This T cell receptor (beta chain) was identified in a study of blood T cell repertoires in COVID-19. Study-level background: Whether acute or convalescent, the COVID-19 samples came from the United States, Italy and Spain. Nucleic acid was either cDNA or gDNA, and it came from T cells, B-cell-depleted T cells, or PBMCs.

Per the authors' pipeline: Amplification of reference gene primers was used by the study to estimate nucleated cell counts. The data were produced by immunoSEQ multiplex PCR, yet TCRdb's version contains in-frame clones alone and is incomplete. V and J calls and clone size are given by that table; D and trimming were obtained from the DNA. Counted here are about 120,000 clones, approximately 87% occurring once; the ten biggest clones make up about 2.1%. V lost 1 base, J lost 0 bases, and 5 bases stayed unmatched. This CDR3 is 18 amino acids long. Per the germline V gene, CDR1 is SGDLS and CDR2 is YYNGEE.

The chain recombines TRBV9 with TRBJ2-2, with 11 bases identical to TRBD2. Sequencing was performed on peripheral blood. The clonotype originates from a man aged 25-45 years with acute or convalescent COVID-19. The chain's CDR3 is CASSVTLAGATNTGELFF. CDR3 coding DNA: TGTGCCAGCAGCGTAACACTAGCGGGGGCTACGAACACCGGGGAGCTGTTTTTT.